This T cell receptor (beta chain) comes out of a study of blood T cells in healthy people across ages (dated by TCRdb to 2013 to 2016). Study-wide context: In model experiments, template switching captured roughly one uniquely barcoded TCR beta cDNA molecule for every two T cells. Using deep sequencing normalized with unique cDNA molecular identifiers, the study measured how TCR beta repertoire diversity changes with age. The donors were split into four age groups: young (average around 17 years), middle-aged (roughly 40), aged (around 67) and long-lived (approximately 80). To avoid experimental bias, donors of different ages were spread randomly across the sequencing lanes. Two additional independent replicas of 1 million unique cDNA reads from the same blood draw were analyzed for two donors (one aged 18 to 30 and one aged 80 or older). On the study overall, not on this receptor specifically: Because profiling used bulk unsorted PBMCs, naive and antigen-experienced compartments could not be compared conclusively. The CMV infection status of donors was not known, potentially confounding age-related changes in expanded clonotypes. There was a strong correlation between observed TCR beta diversity and the percentage of naive T cells measured by flow cytometry. As age increased, observed TCR beta diversity per million T cells dropped in a roughly linear way, and a significant reduction was already evident by age about 40. The long-lived group showed more naive CD4+ T cells, fewer expanded clones and increased TCR diversity than the aged group, suggesting age selection. Estimates of total diversity based on one million sequenced T cells were considered lower bounds and underestimates.

The 35 to 40 donors, aged about 6 to 100 years, were systemically healthy Caucasian individuals from Russia. Each donor gave 8 to 10 milliliters of peripheral blood, collected into EDTA-treated Vacutainer tubes. PBMCs were isolated by Ficoll-Paque density-gradient centrifugation, with at least 6 million obtained per sample. Trizol reagent was used to extract total RNA from PBMCs, with at least 6 micrograms per sample. The percentages of naive CD45RAhigh/CD27high T cells were determined by flow cytometry on a PBMC aliquot from every donor. The library was built by means of 5' RACE. A second PCR of about 7 to 12 cycles was performed with a sample-barcoded 5' primer and a J-beta primer mix. A template-switch 5' adaptor carrying 12 random nucleotides introduced a unique molecular identifier onto each TCR beta cDNA molecule. At least 3 million CDR3-containing paired-end reads were obtained from each sample. The Mint cDNA synthesis kit, primed by a TRBC-specific oligonucleotide, was used to synthesize first-strand cDNA from all RNA. Following uracil-DNA glycosylase treatment, a first 18-cycle PCR with universal primers M1SS and BC2_uni_R was performed on all cDNA. Per the source publication's procedure: For normalization, 1 million high-quality reads were randomly selected from each sample, with every read carrying a distinct molecular identifier. Reads sharing molecular identifiers were discarded rather than binned into consensus sequences. MiTCR, set to a Q25 quality threshold and the strictest error-elimination algorithm, was used for CDR3 identification, clonotype clustering and error correction. Lower-bound total TCR beta diversity was estimated with a nonparametric unseen species model using Euler transformation. TCRdb reran the public reads through fastp at Q25 and MiXCR, keeping productive beta chains. Each CDR3 protein appears once, grouped with its most common genes and DNA. TCRdb's processing, not the study's, gives the V and J calls here. The sample table lists fewer than 2 million distinct CDR3 sequences, roughly two fifths of them with a count of one. 20% to 25% of the sample lies in the top ten.

This clonotype was observed a few times. The antigen this receptor binds is unknown. Base qualities are not at hand, and no much larger clone is one base apart. V is shortened by 4 bases, J by 7 bases, and the region joining them spans 10 bases. The CDR3 holds 11 amino acids from the cysteine to the phenylalanine. This entry keeps only the CDR3 DNA: 33 bases, framed from base 1. Looking up the germline V gene yields CDR1 SQVTM and CDR2 ANQGSEA. This receptor was identified in a human donor in good health. The chain couples TRBV29-1 to TRBJ1-2; the D gene is unclear. Sequencing used blood. The CDR3 in this case is CSVGPLVGYTF. The bases are TGCAGCGTTGGCCCCCTCGTTGGCTACACCTTC.